A selection of T cell receptor beta chains follows, all from one sample in a study of blood T cell repertoires in COVID-19. Assay: immunoSEQ multiplex PCR; the TCRdb copy retains only in-frame clones and omits some. The table lists 200,000 or so clones, about four fifths of them singletons. Sequenced material: PBMCs or T cells enriched from blood (not recorded which). These receptors were obtained from a man aged 35 to 55 who had recovered from COVID-19. Each CDR3 is given with its conserved first and last residue. Fields, in order: V gene, J gene, clone size, D gene, CDR3 DNA, CDR3 protein. A D gene is named only where the DNA matches it firmly. Only some rows state a clone size, as once, few, many or a class for expanded clones.

v_gene: TRBV3-1/TRBV3-2; j_gene: TRBJ2-7; abundance: -; d_gene: TRBD1; CDR3nt: TGTGCCAGCAGCCAAGGACCAGGGGGCTACGAGCAGTACTTC; CDR3aa: CASSQGPGGYEQYF
v_gene: TRBV7-9; j_gene: TRBJ1-4; abundance: -; d_gene: TRBD1; CDR3nt: TGTGCCAGCAGCTCGATTGCTTGGGACAGCATAAATGAAAAACTGTTTTTT; CDR3aa: CASSSIAWDSINEKLFF
v_gene: TRBV6-1; j_gene: TRBJ1-4; abundance: -; d_gene: -; CDR3nt: TGTGCCAGCAGTGTAAAAACAGGGCTCTCTAATGAAAAACTGTTTTTT; CDR3aa: CASSVKTGLSNEKLFF
v_gene: TRBV30; j_gene: TRBJ1-1; abundance: -; d_gene: -; CDR3nt: TGTGCCTGGACCCGAGCGGGGTCCCGAGGCACTGAAGCTTTCTTT; CDR3aa: CAWTRAGSRGTEAFF
v_gene: TRBV5-1; j_gene: TRBJ1-2; abundance: -; d_gene: -; CDR3nt: TGCGCCAGCAGCTTGGACCAGGGAGGGATCTATGGCTACACCTTC; CDR3aa: CASSLDQGGIYGYTF
v_gene: TRBV30; j_gene: TRBJ1-6; abundance: few; d_gene: TRBD1; CDR3nt: TGTTCCCTCGACAGGGTACATTCACCCCTCCACTTT; CDR3aa: CSLDRVHSPLHF
v_gene: TRBV11-3; j_gene: TRBJ2-2; abundance: -; d_gene: -; CDR3nt: TGTGCCAGCAGCTTGTCAGGGACTCACACCGGGGAGCTGTTTTTT; CDR3aa: CASSLSGTHTGELFF
v_gene: TRBV7-2; j_gene: TRBJ1-1; abundance: -; d_gene: -; CDR3nt: TGTGCCAGCAGCGTAGGACAGATGAACACTGAAGCTTTCTTT; CDR3aa: CASSVGQMNTEAFF
v_gene: TRBV7-9; j_gene: TRBJ2-1; abundance: -; d_gene: -; CDR3nt: TGTGCCAGCAGCTCAATATCTCGTGGGCGCCGTTACAATGAGCAGTTCTTC; CDR3aa: CASSSISRGRRYNEQFF
v_gene: TRBV4-1; j_gene: TRBJ2-1; abundance: -; d_gene: TRBD2; CDR3nt: TGCGCCAGCAGCCAAGAATGGTCACTAGCGGGGAAATACTACAATGAGCAGTTCTTC; CDR3aa: CASSQEWSLAGKYYNEQFF
v_gene: TRBV24-1; j_gene: TRBJ2-1; abundance: -; d_gene: TRBD2; CDR3nt: TGTGCCACCAGTGGGGTAGCGGGGGGGCATGAGCAGTTCTTC; CDR3aa: CATSGVAGGHEQFF
v_gene: TRBV4-1; j_gene: TRBJ2-1; abundance: -; d_gene: TRBD2; CDR3nt: TGCGCCAGCAGCCAAGTCGCGGGGGGGTACAATGAGCAGTTCTTC; CDR3aa: CASSQVAGGYNEQFF
v_gene: TRBV27; j_gene: TRBJ1-2; abundance: -; d_gene: -; CDR3nt: TGTGCCAGCAGTTTAAACCCCCCAGGGGTGGCCTATGGCTACACCTTC; CDR3aa: CASSLNPPGVAYGYTF
v_gene: TRBV19; j_gene: TRBJ2-1; abundance: once; d_gene: -; CDR3nt: TGTGCCAGTAGTATGGCATCATACAATGAGCAGTTCTTC; CDR3aa: CASSMASYNEQFF
v_gene: TRBV29-1; j_gene: TRBJ1-2; abundance: -; d_gene: TRBD1; CDR3nt: TGCAGCGTGGGGGACAGCCACTATGGCTACACCTTC; CDR3aa: CSVGDSHYGYTF
v_gene: TRBV6-1; j_gene: TRBJ2-1; abundance: -; d_gene: TRBD1; CDR3nt: TGTGCCAGCAGTGAATTTACAGGGGTCTCCTACAATGAGCAGTTCTTC; CDR3aa: CASSEFTGVSYNEQFF
v_gene: TRBV7-9; j_gene: TRBJ2-6; abundance: -; d_gene: TRBD1; CDR3nt: TGTGCCAGCAGCACGACCGGGACAGGTATTTACTCTGGGGCCAACGTCCTGACTTTC; CDR3aa: CASSTTGTGIYSGANVLTF
v_gene: TRBV20-1; j_gene: TRBJ1-2; abundance: -; d_gene: -; CDR3nt: TGCAGTCCGCGAGCCTATGGCTACACCTTC; CDR3aa: CSPRAYGYTF
v_gene: TRBV5-1; j_gene: TRBJ2-7; abundance: -; d_gene: -; CDR3nt: TGCGCCAGCAGCTTGGGGTCCAGCGGGCGCACCTACGAGCAGTACTTC; CDR3aa: CASSLGSSGRTYEQYF
v_gene: TRBV5-1; j_gene: TRBJ1-2; abundance: -; d_gene: TRBD1; CDR3nt: TGCGCCAGCAGCTCGCCGGACAGGGAAGTCTCTGGCTACACCTTC; CDR3aa: CASSSPDREVSGYTF
v_gene: TRBV25-1; j_gene: TRBJ1-4; abundance: -; d_gene: -; CDR3nt: TGTGCCAGCAGTGAATGGGGCAGTGTTGCAACTAATGAAAAACTGTTTTTT; CDR3aa: CASSEWGSVATNEKLFF
v_gene: TRBV6-5; j_gene: TRBJ1-2; abundance: -; d_gene: -; CDR3nt: TGTGCCAGCAGAGTTCCACAGGGTCCTGGCTACACCTTC; CDR3aa: CASRVPQGPGYTF
v_gene: TRBV2; j_gene: TRBJ1-1; abundance: -; d_gene: -; CDR3nt: TGTGCCAGCAAATGGCGGGGGGCCTCACCTGGAGGTACTGAAGCTTTCTTT; CDR3aa: CASKWRGASPGGTEAFF
v_gene: TRBV5-1; j_gene: TRBJ1-1; abundance: -; d_gene: TRBD1; CDR3nt: TGCGCCAGCAGCGGAGAGGGGGCCACTGAAGCTTTCTTT; CDR3aa: CASSGEGATEAFF
v_gene: TRBV3-1/TRBV3-2; j_gene: TRBJ2-3; abundance: -; d_gene: -; CDR3nt: TGTGCCAGCACGGACCCCGGGGGTACGCAGTATTTT; CDR3aa: CASTDPGGTQYF
v_gene: TRBV7-2; j_gene: TRBJ2-1; abundance: -; d_gene: TRBD2; CDR3nt: TGTGCCAGCAGCTTAGCGGCCGGCCCGGGGGGGTCCTACAATGAGCAGTTCTTC; CDR3aa: CASSLAAGPGGSYNEQFF
v_gene: TRBV5-1; j_gene: TRBJ1-2; abundance: -; d_gene: TRBD1; CDR3nt: TGCGCCAGCAGCTTGAAAGGGGGCGGTGGCTACACCTTC; CDR3aa: CASSLKGGGGYTF
v_gene: TRBV19; j_gene: TRBJ1-5; abundance: -; d_gene: TRBD1; CDR3nt: TGTGCCAGTAGTATAGATCGATCAGGGGGAATGGAACAGCCCCAGCATTTT; CDR3aa: CASSIDRSGGMEQPQHF
v_gene: TRBV30; j_gene: TRBJ2-5; abundance: -; d_gene: TRBD2; CDR3nt: TGTGCCTGGACCACCGGGACTAGCGGGGTGGGGACCCAGTACTTC; CDR3aa: CAWTTGTSGVGTQYF
v_gene: TRBV6-5; j_gene: TRBJ1-2; abundance: -; d_gene: TRBD1; CDR3nt: TGTGCCAGCAGTTACCAGGGACAGGCCTATGGCTACACCTTC; CDR3aa: CASSYQGQAYGYTF
v_gene: TRBV19; j_gene: TRBJ1-6; abundance: -; d_gene: -; CDR3nt: TGTGCCAGTAGCCTAGGATTCTCCTATAATTCACCCCTCCACTTT; CDR3aa: CASSLGFSYNSPLHF
v_gene: TRBV11-2; j_gene: TRBJ2-6; abundance: -; d_gene: -; CDR3nt: TGTGCCAGCAGGGAGGGGCAAGGGGCCAACGTCCTGACTTTC; CDR3aa: CASREGQGANVLTF
v_gene: TRBV9; j_gene: TRBJ1-2; abundance: -; d_gene: TRBD1; CDR3nt: TGTGCCAGCAGCGTAGGCGCAGGGGGCAACTATGGCTACACCTTC; CDR3aa: CASSVGAGGNYGYTF
v_gene: TRBV18; j_gene: TRBJ2-5; abundance: once; d_gene: TRBD1; CDR3nt: TGTGCCAGCTCACTCGGAGACAGGGCCCAAGAGACCCAGTACTTC; CDR3aa: CASSLGDRAQETQYF
v_gene: TRBV9; j_gene: TRBJ2-3; abundance: -; d_gene: TRBD2; CDR3nt: TGTGCCAGCAGCGTGGGTCGGGGGGACGCAGATACGCAGTATTTT; CDR3aa: CASSVGRGDADTQYF
v_gene: TRBV4-1; j_gene: TRBJ2-5; abundance: -; d_gene: -; CDR3nt: TGCGCCAGCAGCCAAGACAGGGTCTCGGGAGAGACCCAGTACTTC; CDR3aa: CASSQDRVSGETQYF
v_gene: TRBV2; j_gene: TRBJ2-5; abundance: -; d_gene: TRBD2; CDR3nt: TGTGCCAGCAGTGCCGGGACTAGCGGGAGGCAAGAGACCCAGTACTTC; CDR3aa: CASSAGTSGRQETQYF
v_gene: TRBV19; j_gene: TRBJ2-1; abundance: -; d_gene: TRBD1; CDR3nt: TGTGCCAGTAGTATACAACGAGGGGGCGTCTACAATGAGCAGTTCTTC; CDR3aa: CASSIQRGGVYNEQFF
v_gene: TRBV14; j_gene: TRBJ1-2; abundance: many; d_gene: TRBD1; CDR3nt: TGTGCCAGCAGCCACGGACAGGGCCTCCGCTACACCTTC; CDR3aa: CASSHGQGLRYTF
v_gene: TRBV5-6; j_gene: TRBJ2-7; abundance: -; d_gene: -; CDR3nt: TGTGCCAGCAGCGCACAGGGATGGTTCTACGAGCAGTACTTC; CDR3aa: CASSAQGWFYEQYF
v_gene: TRBV5-4; j_gene: TRBJ1-1; abundance: once; d_gene: -; CDR3nt: TGTGCCAGCAGCGATACGGGACTCCCCACTGAAGCTTTCTTT; CDR3aa: CASSDTGLPTEAFF
v_gene: TRBV6-5; j_gene: TRBJ2-3; abundance: -; d_gene: TRBD2; CDR3nt: TGTGCCAGCAGTTACGGGACTAGCGGGGGGCTAAATACGCAGTATTTT; CDR3aa: CASSYGTSGGLNTQYF
v_gene: TRBV7-8; j_gene: TRBJ1-2; abundance: once; d_gene: -; CDR3nt: TGTGCCAGCAGCCCAGGTTATTTCCAGGGAACCTATGGCTACACCTTC; CDR3aa: CASSPGYFQGTYGYTF
v_gene: TRBV6-1; j_gene: TRBJ2-1; abundance: -; d_gene: -; CDR3nt: TGTGCCAGCAGTGAGATCTCGGGGTTCTCCTACAATGAGCAGTTCTTC; CDR3aa: CASSEISGFSYNEQFF
v_gene: TRBV2; j_gene: TRBJ1-2; abundance: -; d_gene: TRBD1; CDR3nt: TGTGCCAGCAGTGGGGACAGGGGGCAAGGTGGCTACACCTTC; CDR3aa: CASSGDRGQGGYTF
v_gene: TRBV18; j_gene: TRBJ2-1; abundance: -; d_gene: -; CDR3nt: TGTGCCAGCTCCCCTTACAACAATGAGCAGTTCTTC; CDR3aa: CASSPYNNEQFF
v_gene: TRBV28; j_gene: TRBJ2-3; abundance: -; d_gene: -; CDR3nt: TGTGCCACTAAGAGGTTCAGCACAGATACGCAGTATTTT; CDR3aa: CATKRFSTDTQYF
v_gene: TRBV11-2; j_gene: TRBJ1-2; abundance: -; d_gene: -; CDR3nt: TGTGCCAGCAGCCCCCTCGACGACAGGAACTATGGCTACACCTTC; CDR3aa: CASSPLDDRNYGYTF
v_gene: TRBV6-1; j_gene: TRBJ1-2; abundance: -; d_gene: -; CDR3nt: TGTGCCAGCAGTGAATCACTTGACAGGACCGCTGGCTACACCTTC; CDR3aa: CASSESLDRTAGYTF
v_gene: TRBV24-1; j_gene: TRBJ2-2; abundance: -; d_gene: TRBD1; CDR3nt: TGTGCCACCAGTGATTTGCCAGGACAGGGCTCAATCGGGGAGCTGTTTTTT; CDR3aa: CATSDLPGQGSIGELFF
v_gene: TRBV5-1; j_gene: TRBJ1-3; abundance: -; d_gene: -; CDR3nt: TGCGCCAGCAGCTTGGTGGGAGAAAGCTCTGGAAACACCATATATTTT; CDR3aa: CASSLVGESSGNTIYF
v_gene: TRBV28; j_gene: TRBJ2-1; abundance: -; d_gene: TRBD2; CDR3nt: TGTGCCAGCAGTTTCCCCAGCGGGATTTACAATGAGCAGTTCTTC; CDR3aa: CASSFPSGIYNEQFF
v_gene: TRBV30; j_gene: TRBJ1-1; abundance: -; d_gene: TRBD1; CDR3nt: TGTGCCTGGACCAAACAGGGGATGAACACTGAAGCTTTCTTT; CDR3aa: CAWTKQGMNTEAFF
v_gene: TRBV5-1; j_gene: TRBJ1-1; abundance: -; d_gene: -; CDR3nt: TGCGCCAGCAGCTGGGAACAGGGACCATACGAAGCTTTCTTT; CDR3aa: CASSWEQGPYEAFF
v_gene: TRBV6-5; j_gene: TRBJ1-3; abundance: -; d_gene: -; CDR3nt: TGTGCCAGCAGTTCCCAGACAGAATACTCTGGAAACACCATATATTTT; CDR3aa: CASSSQTEYSGNTIYF
v_gene: TRBV10-3; j_gene: TRBJ1-2; abundance: -; d_gene: TRBD1; CDR3nt: TGTGCCATCAGCTCGTCGACAGGGCATTATGGCTACACCTTC; CDR3aa: CAISSSTGHYGYTF
v_gene: TRBV7-9; j_gene: TRBJ1-2; abundance: -; d_gene: TRBD1; CDR3nt: TGTGCCAGCAGCCATGGACAGGGGAACTATGGCTACACCTTC; CDR3aa: CASSHGQGNYGYTF
v_gene: TRBV7-9; j_gene: TRBJ1-2; abundance: -; d_gene: -; CDR3nt: TGTGCCAGCAGCTTAGTCGGTCCGACGGGTGGCTACACCTTC; CDR3aa: CASSLVGPTGGYTF
v_gene: TRBV7-2; j_gene: TRBJ1-1; abundance: -; d_gene: -; CDR3nt: TGTGCCAGCAGCTCGACACCCGGGAACACTGAAGCTTTCTTT; CDR3aa: CASSSTPGNTEAFF